Listed here are 29 T cell receptor beta chains from one sample, sequenced in a study of CD8+ T cells in alopecia areata. Sequencing templates came from extracted RNA that was reverse transcribed into cDNA. This table comes from immunoSEQ multiplex PCR, and its TCRdb copy is limited to in-frame clones, with some not included. This sample has more than 95,000 clones, with 35% to 40% found just once. The sequenced sample consisted of CD4+ T cells sorted from blood. The origin of the receptors is a human donor with alopecia areata.

The rearrangement uses TRBV30 and TRBJ1-2; TRBD1 is a possible D gene (5 bases). Trimming took 2 bases from V and 5 from J, leaving 15 bases between them. The length of the CDR3 is 14 residues. Germline assignment: CDR1 GTSNPN and CDR2 SVGIG (reference sequence). DNA for the CDR3: TGTGCCTGGAGTTACGGAGGGGTTATGTATGGCTACACCTTC. This gives the protein CAWSYGGVMYGYTF.

This clone was seen more than once but under ten times. V gene TRBV29-1 combines with J gene TRBJ2-1; a weak D match, TRBD2 (6 bases). Trimming removed 7 bases from V and 2 bases from J, with 12 bases in between. This CDR3 comprises 13 residues. CDR1 SQVTM and CDR2 ANQGSEA come from the germline V gene. CDR3 sequence: CSARRDTYNEQFF. The CDR3 DNA reads as TGCAGCGCCCGGCGGGATACCTACAATGAGCAGTTCTTC.

This chain uses TRBV2 with TRBJ2-1, with D possibly TRBD1 on 5 matching bases. Germline CDR1 SNHLY, CDR2 FYNNEI. Trimming took off 4 bases at V and 4 bases at J, with 11 bases between the two ends. The CDR3 has 14 amino acids. Here the CDR3 DNA reads TGTGCCAGCAGTGTAAGGGGAAATTACAATGAGCAGTTCTTC. Its protein is CASSVRGNYNEQFF.

The V call is TRBV29-1, the J call TRBJ2-5; 12 bases agree with TRBD1. The end of the DNA fits TRBJ2-7 better, so the J call may be wrong. The CDR3 consists of 13 residues. Germline V CDR1 and CDR2: SQVTM, ANQGSEA. The CDR3 loop is CSVWDRGRYEQYF. CDR3 nucleotides: TGCAGCGTTTGGGACAGGGGGCGGTACGAGCAGTACTTC.

CDR3: CAWSKQGAFF. The CDR3 region has the DNA TGTGCCTGGAGTAAACAGGGGGCGTTCTTC. The chain carries TRBV30 and TRBJ2-1; 9 nucleotides agree with TRBD1. The CDR3 contains 10 residues. CDR1 GTSNPN and CDR2 SVGIG come from the germline V gene (reference sequence). The J segment lost 15 bases and the V segment lost 2 bases, leaving 2 bases of the junction unmatched.

This rearrangement joins TRBV9 to TRBJ2-7, with D possibly matching TRBD1 (7 bases). This CDR3 is built from 12 residues. CDR1 and CDR2 (germline): SGDLS, YYNGEE. The V and J ends lost 3 bases and 12 bases respectively, with 16 bases between them. CDR3 residues: CASSGGGDSLYF. Written as DNA, the CDR3 is TGTGCCAGCAGCGGTGGCGGGGACAGCTTGTACTTC.

The V and J genes are TRBV30 and TRBJ1-2; no definite D call. With 0 bases removed from V and 4 bases from J, the gap between germline ends came to 12 bases. This CDR3 comprises 14 residues. Germline V gene data show CDR1 as GTSNPN and CDR2 as SVGIG (reference sequence). The CDR3 loop reads CAWSVQVSSYGYTF. CDR3 in DNA: TGTGCCTGGAGTGTACAAGTCAGCAGCTATGGCTACACCTTC.

The rearrangement uses TRBV4-3 and TRBJ1-2; perhaps TRBD1 as D (5 bases). Germline assignment: CDR1 LGHNA and CDR2 YSLEER. Trimming shortened V by 1 base and J by 7 bases, and 16 bases separated the two germline ends. CDR3 length: 15 residues. CDR3 nucleotides: TGCGCCAGCAGCCAAGGTCGGATCGGACATGGTGGCTACACCTTC. Amino acid sequence: CASSQGRIGHGGYTF.

This clone has more than one count but fewer than ten. The CDR3 DNA sequence: TGCAGCGCCCGATGGGGTAATGAGCAGTTCTTC. Translated, it gives CSARWGNEQFF. The chain carries TRBV29-1 and TRBJ2-1; D gene unclear. With 7 bases removed from V and 7 bases from J, the gap between germline ends came to 11 bases. The CDR3 extends over 11 amino acids. Germline lookup yields CDR1 SQVTM and CDR2 ANQGSEA.

V is TRBV4-3 and J is TRBJ2-1; 11 positions agree with TRBD2. The germline V gene has CDR1 LGHNA and CDR2 YSLEER. Unmatched junction bases numbered 7, after V lost 0 bases and J lost 6 bases. The CDR3 is 17 amino acids. For the CDR3, the DNA is TGCGCCAGCAGCCAAGAATCCCGACTAGCGGGACGCAATGAGCAGTTCTTC. Protein sequence: CASSQESRLAGRNEQFF.

This clone was counted once. The junction does not match germline at one end; this may be a read error. The V call is TRBV9, the J call TRBJ2-2; 11 nucleotides agree with TRBD2. The CDR3 has 17 amino acids. The V gene's germline CDR1 is SGDLS and CDR2 YYNGEE. CDR3 sequence: CASSGLAGGLDTGELLF. The DNA of the CDR3 is TGTGCCAGCAGCGGTCTAGCGGGGGGCCTGGACACCGGGGAGCTGCTTTTT. Complete variable domain (other parts from reference TRBV9 and TRBJ2-2): DSGVTQTPKHLITATGQRVTLRCSPRSGDLSVYWYQQSLDQGLQFLIQYYNGEERAKGNILERFSAQQFPDLHSELNLSSLELGDSALYFCASSGLAGGLDTGELLFGEGSRLTVL.

This clone was seen only a few times. The rearrangement joins TRBV5-1 to TRBJ2-7; maybe TRBD2 (5 bases). From germline, CDR1 is SGHRS and CDR2 YFSETQ. The ends were cut back, 4 bases at V and 3 bases at J, with 17 bases in the middle. CDR3 length: 15 residues. CDR3 nucleotides: TGCGCCAGCAGCAGTCGGGGTAGCGAGGTCTACGAGCAGTACTTC. Amino acids: CASSSRGSEVYEQYF.

This chain links TRBV5-1 with TRBJ2-2; TRBD2 might be the D (5 bases). Trimming cost V 5 bases and J 5 bases, with 10 bases left between them. CDR1 is SGHRS, CDR2 YFSETQ, per germline. CDR3 size: 13 residues. The CDR3 protein is CASSPERTGELFF. CDR3 DNA sequence: TGCGCCAGCAGTCCTGAGCGGACCGGGGAGCTGTTTTTT.

This clone was seen more than once but under ten times. The V and J genes are TRBV10-3 and TRBJ2-2; D is undetermined. V lost 10 bases and J 7 bases, leaving 13 bases between the germline ends. Germline values: CDR1 ENHRY, CDR2 SYGVKD. The length of the CDR3 is 12 residues. The CDR3 nucleotides are TGTGCCACCCGCCTGGGAAACGGGGAGCTGTTTTTT. As protein: CATRLGNGELFF.

This chain connects TRBV5-4 to TRBJ1-4, with TRBD1 identical over 8 bases. Germline trimming cut 4 bases from V and 8 bases from J; bases unmatched to any gene: 7. The CDR3 length is 14 residues. Germline values: CDR1 SGHNT, CDR2 YYREEE (reference sequence). The CDR3 is CASSIQGAQEKLFF. The CDR3 bases are TGTGCCAGCAGCATCCAGGGGGCGCAGGAAAAACTGTTTTTT.

The chain links TRBV5-4 to TRBJ2-1; D possibly matches TRBD1 or TRBD2 (5 bases each). This CDR3 contains 13 residues. Germline-derived CDR1 and CDR2 are SGHNT and YYREEE (reference sequence). Trimming took off 3 bases at V and 10 bases at J, with 14 bases between the two ends. The CDR3 sequence is CASSWDLTGEQFF. CDR3 coding DNA: TGTGCCAGCAGCTGGGACCTGACGGGGGAGCAGTTCTTC.

The chain couples TRBV29-1 to TRBJ2-2; tentatively, D is TRBD1 or TRBD2 (5 bases each). Germline lookup yields CDR1 SQVTM and CDR2 ANQGSEA. The CDR3 contains 15 residues. With 4 bases removed from V and 0 bases from J, the gap between germline ends came to 12 bases. Here the CDR3 reads CSVVGGATNTGELFF. CDR3 sequence (DNA): TGCAGCGTTGTTGGGGGAGCTACGAACACCGGGGAGCTGTTTTTT.

This clone turned up a few times. The gene calls are TRBV7-9 and TRBJ2-7; the D gene is possibly TRBD1 (5 bases). Germline CDR1 is SEHNR and CDR2 is FQNEAQ (reference sequence). The CDR3 consists of 14 residues. Trimming removed 2 bases from V and 3 bases from J, with 11 bases in between. The CDR3 is CASSLMSQGYEQYF. The CDR3 nucleotides are TGTGCCAGCAGCTTAATGTCCCAGGGCTACGAGCAGTACTTC. Drawing the rest from reference TRBV7-9 and TRBJ2-7, the complete variable domain is DTGVSQNPRHKITKRGQNVTFRCDPISEHNRLYWYRQTLGQGPEFLTYFQNEAQLEKSRLLSDRFSAERPKGSFSTLEIQRTEQGDSAMYLCASSLMSQGYEQYFGPGTRLTVT.

The chain uses TRBV5-6 and TRBJ2-7; 9 nucleotides match TRBD2. V shed 4 bases, J shed 3 bases, and the junction held 5 bases outside the gene matches. The length of the CDR3 is 14 residues. Germline CDR1 SGHDT, CDR2 YYEEEE. The CDR3 region is CASSESGRYYEQYF. Here the CDR3 DNA reads TGTGCCAGCAGCGAAAGCGGGAGGTACTACGAGCAGTACTTC. The full variable domain, completed using reference TRBV5-6 and TRBJ2-7, is DAGVTQSPTHLIKTRGQQVTLRCSPKSGHDTVSWYQQALGQGPQFIFQYYEEEERQRGNFPDRFSGHQFPNYSSELNVNALLLGDSALYLCASSESGRYYEQYFGPGTRLTVT.

This chain joins TRBV27 and TRBJ2-1; 8 nucleotides match TRBD1. The CDR3 spans 14 residues. Germline V gene lookup returns CDR1 MNHEY and CDR2 SMNVEV (reference sequence). Trimming cost V 4 bases and J 8 bases; bases outside gene matches: 7. CDR3 coding DNA: TGTGCCAGCAGTTGGCAGGGGGCTGGCGATGAGCAGTTCTTC. Amino acid sequence: CASSWQGAGDEQFF.

V gene TRBV15 combines with J gene TRBJ2-7, with unresolved D. CDR3 size: 15 residues. Trimming took off 0 bases at V and 6 bases at J, with 15 bases between the two ends. Germline V CDR1 and CDR2: LNHNV, YYDKDF (reference sequence). The CDR3 DNA reads TGTGCCACCAGCAGAGATCTGGCAGAGAGTATCGAGCAGTACTTC. It is translated as CATSRDLAESIEQYF.

The rearrangement joins TRBV7-2 to TRBJ2-7; D is ambiguous. Trimming cost V 2 bases and J 6 bases, with 11 bases left between them. This CDR3 is 13 amino acids long. The germline gives CDR1 SGHTA, CDR2 FQGNSA. The CDR3 coding sequence is TGTGCCAGCAGCTTACCGCGGCCAGCCGAGCAGTACTTC. Residues: CASSLPRPAEQYF. Using reference TRBV7-2 and TRBJ2-7 for the parts outside the CDR3, the full variable domain is GAGVSQSPSNKVTEKGKDVELRCDPISGHTALYWYRQSLGQGLEFLIYFQGNSAPDKSGLPSDRFSAERTGGSVSTLTIQRTQQEDSAVYLCASSLPRPAEQYFGPGTRLTVT.

There are a few counts of this clone. CDR3 in DNA: TGTGCCAGCTCGCCTCCGGGACGGGGCACCGGGGAGCTGTTTTTT. Protein: CASSPPGRGTGELFF. This chain links TRBV18 with TRBJ2-2; D may correspond to TRBD1 or TRBD2 (5 bases each). Germline V gene sequence: CDR1 KGHSH, CDR2 LQKENI. CDR3 length: 15 residues. V lost 6 bases, J lost 4 bases, and 15 bases lay in between.

This clone has only a few counts. The rearrangement links TRBV7-9 to TRBJ2-5; D call uncertain. CDR1 is SEHNR and CDR2 is FQNEAQ in the germline V gene (reference sequence). The germline V and J ends were trimmed by 4 bases and 5 bases, with 8 bases remaining between them. The CDR3 length is 12 residues. This CDR3 reads CASSSKRETQYF. The DNA of the CDR3 is TGTGCCAGCAGCTCGAAACGGGAGACCCAGTACTTC.

At least ten counts were recorded for this clone. The chain joins TRBV4-3 to TRBJ2-7; D not resolved. The length of the CDR3 is 13 residues. Germline V lookup: CDR1 LGHNA, CDR2 YSLEER. V was trimmed by 8 bases and J by 5 bases, leaving 16 bases between them. In nucleotides, the CDR3 is TGCGCCAGCCTGCAGAAGCGTGCACACGAGCAGTACTTC. Protein product: CASLQKRAHEQYF.

This chain joins TRBV29-1 and TRBJ1-2; D remains unclear. Germline V lookup: CDR1 SQVTM, CDR2 ANQGSEA. The V and J ends lost 4 bases and 4 bases respectively, with 10 bases between them. The CDR3 runs 12 residues. The CDR3 sequence: CSVAPAGYGYTF. In DNA form, the CDR3 reads TGCAGCGTTGCCCCGGCAGGCTATGGCTACACCTTC.

This clone was counted between two and nine times. The chain joins TRBV19 to TRBJ2-1; D unclear. CDR3 length: 9 amino acids. Germline V gives CDR1 LNHDA, CDR2 SQIVND (reference sequence). The ends were cut back, 8 bases at V and 8 bases at J, with 4 bases in the middle. CDR3 amino acids: CASRDEQFF. DNA for the CDR3: TGTGCCAGTCGCGATGAGCAGTTCTTC.

This clone was detected a few times. The chain has TRBV29-1 and TRBJ1-1; D remains unclear. Germline loops: CDR1 SQVTM, CDR2 ANQGSEA. The CDR3 totals 14 residues. V gave up 7 bases and J gave up 0 bases, with 15 bases separating them. The CDR3 sequence: CSATTDGLNTEAFF. For the CDR3, the DNA is TGCAGCGCCACCACCGACGGGTTGAACACTGAAGCTTTCTTT.

In its sample, this clone was seen a few times. The chain employs TRBV5-8 and TRBJ1-1, with TRBD1 as a possible D gene (5 bases). The CDR3 has 15 amino acids. V lost 3 bases to trimming and J lost 0 bases, with 12 bases between them. Germline CDR1 SGHTS, CDR2 YDEGEE. This CDR3 is CASSSKKTVNTEAFF. As DNA, the CDR3 is TGTGCCAGCAGCTCTAAAAAGACAGTGAACACTGAAGCTTTCTTT.